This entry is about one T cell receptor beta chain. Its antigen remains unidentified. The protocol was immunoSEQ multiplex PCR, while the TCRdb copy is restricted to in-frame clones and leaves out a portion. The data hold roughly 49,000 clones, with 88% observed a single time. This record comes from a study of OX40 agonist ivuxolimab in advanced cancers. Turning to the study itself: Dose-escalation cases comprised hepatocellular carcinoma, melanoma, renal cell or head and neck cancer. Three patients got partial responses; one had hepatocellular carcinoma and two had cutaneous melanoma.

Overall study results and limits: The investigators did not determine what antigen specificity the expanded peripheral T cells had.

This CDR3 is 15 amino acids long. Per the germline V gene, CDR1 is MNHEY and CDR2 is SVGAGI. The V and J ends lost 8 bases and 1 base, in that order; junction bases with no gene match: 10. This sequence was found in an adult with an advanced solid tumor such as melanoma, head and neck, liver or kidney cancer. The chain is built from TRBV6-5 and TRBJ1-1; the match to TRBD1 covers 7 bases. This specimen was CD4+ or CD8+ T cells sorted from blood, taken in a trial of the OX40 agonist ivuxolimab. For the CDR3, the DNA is TGTGCCAGCGAGGGATCCGGGACAGAGAACACTGAAGCTTTCTTT. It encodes CASEGSGTENTEAFF.